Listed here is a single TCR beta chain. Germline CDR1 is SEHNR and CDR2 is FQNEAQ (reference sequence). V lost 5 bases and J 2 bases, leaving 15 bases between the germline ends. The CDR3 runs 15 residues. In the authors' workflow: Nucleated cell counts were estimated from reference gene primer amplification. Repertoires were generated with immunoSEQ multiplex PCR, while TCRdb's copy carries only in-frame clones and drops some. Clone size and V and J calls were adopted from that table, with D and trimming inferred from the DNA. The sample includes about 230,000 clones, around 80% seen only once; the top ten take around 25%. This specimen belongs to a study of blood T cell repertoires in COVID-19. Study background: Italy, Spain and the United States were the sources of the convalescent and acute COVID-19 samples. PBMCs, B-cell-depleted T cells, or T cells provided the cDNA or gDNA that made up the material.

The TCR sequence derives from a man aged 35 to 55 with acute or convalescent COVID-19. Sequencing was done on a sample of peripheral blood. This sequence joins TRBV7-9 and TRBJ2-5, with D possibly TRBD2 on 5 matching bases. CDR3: CASSDRTGFQETQYF. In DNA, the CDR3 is TGTGCCAGCAGCGACCGTACGGGGTTTCAAGAGACCCAGTACTTC.